This note documents a single T cell receptor beta chain sequence. The protocol was immunoSEQ multiplex PCR, while the TCRdb copy is restricted to in-frame clones and leaves out a portion. The sample consists of fewer than 200,000 clones, around 90% of them appearing once. The data were taken from a study of blood T cell repertoires in COVID-19. V shed 0 bases and J shed 3 bases, with 7 bases lying between them. CDR1 and CDR2 from the germline V gene are SGHKS and YYEKEE (reference sequence). The CDR3 loop spans 13 amino acids. Sequenced material: peripheral blood. This sequence was found in an older woman who had recovered from COVID-19. The genes are TRBV5-5 and TRBJ2-7, with no clear D. This CDR3 reads CASSLDFFYEQYF. The CDR3 bases are TGTGCCAGCAGCTTGGACTTTTTCTACGAGCAGTACTTC.